The TCR beta chain described here comes from a study of blood T cell repertoires in COVID-19. TCRdb's table, derived via immunoSEQ multiplex PCR, lists solely in-frame clones and lacks some. The repertoire holds under 200,000 clones, with around nine tenths as singletons. Trimming left V 0 bases short and J 8 bases short, with 8 bases between. Germline V lookup: CDR1 LGHNA, CDR2 YNFKEQ. This CDR3 is built from 13 residues. Input material: peripheral blood. This receptor was identified in a woman aged 80 or over with COVID-19, enrolled during active disease. This chain uses TRBV4-2 with TRBJ2-1; D unclear. CDR3 bases: TGTGCCAGCAGCCAAGAGCGGTCTCATGAGCAGTTCTTC. Translating it yields CASSQERSHEQFF.